This TCR beta chain originates from a study of CD8+CD57+ T cells in acquired aplastic anemia. Across the whole study: Sorted CD4+ and CD8+ cells gave a mean 3.2 ug DNA, range 0.2 to 27.4 ug. Study-wide results and limits: Patients shared 25 to 35 CD8+ CDR3 sequences with controls.

About this clonotype itself: The antigen is undetermined.

V lost 5 bases, J lost 14 bases, and 16 bases lay in between. Germline V gene data show CDR1 as SGHVS and CDR2 as FQNEAQ. The CDR3 loop spans 12 amino acids. TCR beta VDJ combinations and CDR3 sequences were profiled from genomic DNA. MiXCR was run by TCRdb on the reads, yielding one entry per CDR3 protein. Of about 200,000 distinct CDR3 sequences listed, about 62% are singletons. Whoever was chosen for sequencing had shown CD8+CD57+ cell expansion by flow cytometry. Each patient gave a blood sample that was collected before any therapy had been received. The sequenced sample consisted of sorted CD4+, CD8+, or CD8+CD57+ T cells (not recorded which) from PBMCs. This clonotype was sampled from a human donor with aplastic anemia. V and J are TRBV7-8 and TRBJ2-1, with a tentative D call TRBD1 (6 bases). CDR3 in amino acids: CASSAGTPWEFF. The DNA for the CDR3 is TGTGCCAGCAGCGCCGGGACACCGTGGGAGTTCTTC.